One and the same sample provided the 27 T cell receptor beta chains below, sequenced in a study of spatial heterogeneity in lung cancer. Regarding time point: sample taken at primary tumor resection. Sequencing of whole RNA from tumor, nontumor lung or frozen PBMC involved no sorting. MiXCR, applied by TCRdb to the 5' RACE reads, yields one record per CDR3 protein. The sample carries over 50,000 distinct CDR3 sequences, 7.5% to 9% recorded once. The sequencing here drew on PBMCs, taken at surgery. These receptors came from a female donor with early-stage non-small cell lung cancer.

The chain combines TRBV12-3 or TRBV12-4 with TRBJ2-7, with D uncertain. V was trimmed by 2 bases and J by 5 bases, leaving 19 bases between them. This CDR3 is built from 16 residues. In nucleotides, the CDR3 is TGTGCCAGCAGTTTAAGGGTTTTAAGGACCATTCACGAGCAGTACGTC. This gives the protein CASSLRVLRTIHEQYV.

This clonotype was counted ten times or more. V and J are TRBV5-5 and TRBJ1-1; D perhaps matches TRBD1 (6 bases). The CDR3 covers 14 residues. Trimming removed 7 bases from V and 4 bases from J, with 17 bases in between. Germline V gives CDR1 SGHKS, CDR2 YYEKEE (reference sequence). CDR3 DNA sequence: TGTGCCAGCTTCTGGAGGGGGTTAGGCACTGAAGCTTTCTTT. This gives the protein CASFWRGLGTEAFF.

CDR3 region: CASASRAQAGIADTQYF. In nucleotides, the CDR3 is TGCGCCAGCGCTTCGAGGGCCCAGGCGGGAATTGCGGATACGCAGTATTTT. The V gene is TRBV5-1, the J gene TRBJ2-3; D possibly corresponds to TRBD2 (6 bases). V shed 7 bases and J shed 6 bases, with 27 bases lying between them. Germline V lookup: CDR1 SGHRS, CDR2 YFSETQ. The CDR3 length is 17 residues. Filled out from reference TRBV5-1 and TRBJ2-3, the complete variable domain reads KAGVTQTPRYLIKTRGQQVTLSCSPISGHRSVSWYQQTPGQGLQFLFEYFSETQRNKGNFPGRFSGRQFSNSRSEMNVSTLELGDSALYLCASASRAQAGIADTQYFGPGTRLTVL.

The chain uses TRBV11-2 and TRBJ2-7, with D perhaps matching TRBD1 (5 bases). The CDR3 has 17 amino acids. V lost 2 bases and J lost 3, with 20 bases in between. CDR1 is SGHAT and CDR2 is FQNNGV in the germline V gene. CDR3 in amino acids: CASSLTRAPRIFYEQYF. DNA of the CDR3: TGTGCCAGCAGCTTAACCAGGGCCCCGCGGATATTCTACGAGCAGTACTTC.

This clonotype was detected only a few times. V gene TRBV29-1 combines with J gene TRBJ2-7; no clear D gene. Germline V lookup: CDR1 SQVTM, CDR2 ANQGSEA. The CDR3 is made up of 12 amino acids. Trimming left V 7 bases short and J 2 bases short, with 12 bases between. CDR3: CSAAGRTYEQYF. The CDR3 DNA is TGCAGCGCCGCAGGCAGAACCTACGAGCAGTACTTC.

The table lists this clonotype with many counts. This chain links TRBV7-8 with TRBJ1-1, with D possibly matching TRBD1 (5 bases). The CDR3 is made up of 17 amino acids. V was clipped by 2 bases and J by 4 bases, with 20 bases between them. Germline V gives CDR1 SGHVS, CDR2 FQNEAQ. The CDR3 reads CASSLQGRVLGGTEAFF. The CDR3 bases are TGTGCCAGCAGCTTACAGGGAAGGGTACTGGGGGGCACTGAAGCTTTCTTT.

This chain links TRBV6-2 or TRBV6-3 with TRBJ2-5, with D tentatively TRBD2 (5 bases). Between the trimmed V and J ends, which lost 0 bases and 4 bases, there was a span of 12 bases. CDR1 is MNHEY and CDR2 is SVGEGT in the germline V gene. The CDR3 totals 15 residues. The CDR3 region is CASSYSSRGGETQYF. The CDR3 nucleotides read TGTGCCAGCAGTTACTCCTCGCGAGGAGGAGAGACCCAGTACTTC.

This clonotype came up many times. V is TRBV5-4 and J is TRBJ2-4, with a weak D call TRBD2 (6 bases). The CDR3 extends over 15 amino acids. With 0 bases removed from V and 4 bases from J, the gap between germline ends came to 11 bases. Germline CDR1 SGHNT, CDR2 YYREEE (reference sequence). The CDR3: CASSLAGGVKNIQYF. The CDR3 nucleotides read TGTGCCAGCAGCTTGGCCGGAGGGGTAAAAAACATTCAGTACTTC.

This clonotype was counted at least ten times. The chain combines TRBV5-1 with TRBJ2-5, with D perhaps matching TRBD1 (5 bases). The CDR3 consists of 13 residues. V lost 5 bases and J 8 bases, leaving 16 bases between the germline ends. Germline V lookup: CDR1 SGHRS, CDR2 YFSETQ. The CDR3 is CASSLSGLSTQYF. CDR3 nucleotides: TGCGCCAGCAGTCTGTCAGGGCTTTCAACCCAGTACTTC. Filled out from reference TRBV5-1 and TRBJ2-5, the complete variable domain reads KAGVTQTPRYLIKTRGQQVTLSCSPISGHRSVSWYQQTPGQGLQFLFEYFSETQRNKGNFPGRFSGRQFSNSRSEMNVSTLELGDSALYLCASSLSGLSTQYFGPGTRLLVL.

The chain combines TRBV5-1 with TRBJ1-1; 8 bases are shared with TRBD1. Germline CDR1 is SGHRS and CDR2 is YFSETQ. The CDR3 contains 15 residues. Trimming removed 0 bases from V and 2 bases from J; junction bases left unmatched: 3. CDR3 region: CASSLDRGVNTEAFF. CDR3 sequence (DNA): TGCGCCAGCAGCTTGGACAGGGGGGTCAACACTGAAGCTTTCTTT.

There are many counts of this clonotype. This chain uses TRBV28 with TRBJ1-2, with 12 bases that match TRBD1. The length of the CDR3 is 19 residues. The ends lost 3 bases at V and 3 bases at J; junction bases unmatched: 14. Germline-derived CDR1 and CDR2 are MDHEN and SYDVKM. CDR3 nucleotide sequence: TGTGCCAGCAGTTTTCGCCCCTCCGGGACAGGGGGCGCTTACTATGGCTACACCTTC. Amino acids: CASSFRPSGTGGAYYGYTF.

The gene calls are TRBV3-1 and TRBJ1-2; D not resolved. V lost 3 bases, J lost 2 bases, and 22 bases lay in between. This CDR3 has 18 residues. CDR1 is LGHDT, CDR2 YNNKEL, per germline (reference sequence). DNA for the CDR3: TGTGCCAGCAGCCATCGAGGGAGTCGCAAATTGGGAAACTATGGCTACACCTTC. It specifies CASSHRGSRKLGNYGYTF.

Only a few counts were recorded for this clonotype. CDR3 amino acids: CASGNAHPEAFF. In nucleotides, the CDR3 is TGTGCCAGCGGTAATGCACACCCTGAAGCTTTCTTT. J is TRBJ1-1 and V is TRBV28, with D uncertain. The V gene's germline CDR1 is MDHEN and CDR2 SYDVKM. V was pared by 8 bases and J by 6 bases, with 13 bases between. The CDR3 has 12 amino acids.

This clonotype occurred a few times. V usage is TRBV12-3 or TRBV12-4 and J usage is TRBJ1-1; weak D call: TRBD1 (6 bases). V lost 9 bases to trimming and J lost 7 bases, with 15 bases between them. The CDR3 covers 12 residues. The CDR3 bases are TGTGCCAGTAAGGGGGAGGAGGATGAAGCTTTCTTT. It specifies CASKGEEDEAFF.

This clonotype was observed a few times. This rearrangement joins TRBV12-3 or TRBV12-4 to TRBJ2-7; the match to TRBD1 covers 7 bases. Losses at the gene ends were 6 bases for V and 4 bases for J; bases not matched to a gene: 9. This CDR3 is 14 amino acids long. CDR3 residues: CASSPGTVPYEQYF. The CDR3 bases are TGTGCCAGCAGCCCCGGGACAGTACCGTACGAGCAGTACTTC.

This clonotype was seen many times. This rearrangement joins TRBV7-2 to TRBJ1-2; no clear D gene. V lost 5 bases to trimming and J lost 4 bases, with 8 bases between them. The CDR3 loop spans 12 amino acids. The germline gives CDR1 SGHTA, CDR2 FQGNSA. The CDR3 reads CASSLLSYGYTF. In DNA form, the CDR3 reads TGTGCCAGCAGCCTCCTCAGCTATGGCTACACCTTC.

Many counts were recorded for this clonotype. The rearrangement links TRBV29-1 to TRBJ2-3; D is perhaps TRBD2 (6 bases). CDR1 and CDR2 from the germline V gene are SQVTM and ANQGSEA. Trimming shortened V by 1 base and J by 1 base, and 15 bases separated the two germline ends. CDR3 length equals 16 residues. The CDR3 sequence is CSVEGGGIGGTDTQYF. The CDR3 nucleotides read TGCAGCGTTGAAGGGGGCGGGATTGGTGGCACAGATACGCAGTATTTT.

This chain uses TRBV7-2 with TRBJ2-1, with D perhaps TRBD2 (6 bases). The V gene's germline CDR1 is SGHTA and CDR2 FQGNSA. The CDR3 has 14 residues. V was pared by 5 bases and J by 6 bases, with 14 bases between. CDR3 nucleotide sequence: TGTGCCAGCAGCCTTGGGGGGAGCGGCAATGAGCAGTTCTTC. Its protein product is CASSLGGSGNEQFF.

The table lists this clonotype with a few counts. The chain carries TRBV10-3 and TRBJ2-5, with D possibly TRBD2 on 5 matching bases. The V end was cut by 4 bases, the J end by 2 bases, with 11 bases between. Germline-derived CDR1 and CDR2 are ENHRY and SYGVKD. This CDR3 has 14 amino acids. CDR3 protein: CAISGVPGQETQYF. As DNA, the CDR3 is TGTGCCATCAGTGGGGTCCCGGGACAAGAGACCCAGTACTTC.

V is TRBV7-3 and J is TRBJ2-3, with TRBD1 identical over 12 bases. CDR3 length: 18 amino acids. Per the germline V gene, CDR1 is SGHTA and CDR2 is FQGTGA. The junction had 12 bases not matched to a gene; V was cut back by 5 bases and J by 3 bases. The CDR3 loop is CASSTPPGTGGGTDTQYF. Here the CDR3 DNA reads TGTGCCAGCAGCACCCCACCCGGGACAGGGGGCGGGACAGATACGCAGTATTTT.

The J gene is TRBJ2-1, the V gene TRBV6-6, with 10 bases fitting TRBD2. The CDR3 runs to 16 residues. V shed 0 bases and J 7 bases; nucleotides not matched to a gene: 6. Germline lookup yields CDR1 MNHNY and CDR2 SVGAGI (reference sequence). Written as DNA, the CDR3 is TGTGCCAGCAGTTACTCGATCCTAGCGGGAGTGAATGAGCAGTTCTTC. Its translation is CASSYSILAGVNEQFF.

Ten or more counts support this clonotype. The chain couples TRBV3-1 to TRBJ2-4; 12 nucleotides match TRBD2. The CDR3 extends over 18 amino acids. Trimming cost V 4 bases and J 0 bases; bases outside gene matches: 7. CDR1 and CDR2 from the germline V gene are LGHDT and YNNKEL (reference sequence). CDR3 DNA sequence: TGTGCCAGCAGCCCTCGGACTAGCGGGGTACTAGCCAAAAACATTCAGTACTTC. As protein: CASSPRTSGVLAKNIQYF.

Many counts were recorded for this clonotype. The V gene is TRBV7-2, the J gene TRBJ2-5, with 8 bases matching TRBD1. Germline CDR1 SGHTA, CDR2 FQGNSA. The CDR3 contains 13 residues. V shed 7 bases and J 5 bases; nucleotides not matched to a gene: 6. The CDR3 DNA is TGTGCCAGCAACAAGGACAGGGTTGAGACCCAGTACTTC. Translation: CASNKDRVETQYF. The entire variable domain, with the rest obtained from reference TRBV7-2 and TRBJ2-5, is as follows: GAGVSQSPSNKVTEKGKDVELRCDPISGHTALYWYRQSLGQGLEFLIYFQGNSAPDKSGLPSDRFSAERTGGSVSTLTIQRTQQEDSAVYLCASNKDRVETQYFGPGTRLLVL.

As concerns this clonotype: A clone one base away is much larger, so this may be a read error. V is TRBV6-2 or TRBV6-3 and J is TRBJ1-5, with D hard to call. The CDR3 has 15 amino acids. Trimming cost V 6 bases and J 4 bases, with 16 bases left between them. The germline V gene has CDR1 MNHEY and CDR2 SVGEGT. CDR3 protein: CASSRDGDMNQPQHF. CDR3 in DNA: TGTGCCAGCAGCCGTGACGGGGATATGAATCAGCCCCAGCATTTT.

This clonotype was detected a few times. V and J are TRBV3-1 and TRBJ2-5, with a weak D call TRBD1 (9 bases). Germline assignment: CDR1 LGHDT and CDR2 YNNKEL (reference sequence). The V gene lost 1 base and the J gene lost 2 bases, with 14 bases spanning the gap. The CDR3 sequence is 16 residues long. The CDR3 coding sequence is TGTGCCAGCAGCCAAGGTAGCGGGACAGGGCAAGAGACCCAGTACTTC. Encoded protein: CASSQGSGTGQETQYF.

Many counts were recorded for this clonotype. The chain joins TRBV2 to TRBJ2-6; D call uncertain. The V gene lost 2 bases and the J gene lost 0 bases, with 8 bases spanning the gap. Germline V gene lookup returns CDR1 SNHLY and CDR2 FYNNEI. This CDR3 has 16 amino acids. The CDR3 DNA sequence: TGTGCCAGCAGTGAATCCCTGTACTCTGGGGCCAACGTCCTGACTTTC. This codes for CASSESLYSGANVLTF.

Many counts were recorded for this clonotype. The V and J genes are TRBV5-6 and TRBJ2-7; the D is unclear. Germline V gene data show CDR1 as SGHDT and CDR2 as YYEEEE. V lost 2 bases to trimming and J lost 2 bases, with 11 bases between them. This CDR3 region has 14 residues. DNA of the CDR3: TGTGCCAGCAGCTTATCAGGTTCGACCTACGAGCAGTACGTC. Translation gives CASSLSGSTYEQYV.